This TCR beta chain emerged from a study of T cell responses to AZD1222 COVID-19 vaccine. Study-wide context: Pooling covered second doses at about 4 or about 12 weeks.

Assay: immunoSEQ multiplex PCR; the TCRdb copy retains only in-frame clones and omits some. Of 150,000 or so clones listed, around 90% are singletons. The CDR3 spans 14 residues. V lost 4 bases to trimming and J lost 1 base, with 11 bases between them. Germline V gives CDR1 SGHDT, CDR2 YYEEEE. This sequence was found in an adult in good health. The specimen comprised peripheral blood, sampled on day 0 of AZD1222 vaccination. The V gene is TRBV5-6, the J gene TRBJ1-2, with a possible D match to TRBD1 (5 bases). The CDR3 sequence is CASSILGGNYGYTF. The DNA of the CDR3 is TGTGCCAGCAGCATCCTCGGGGGTAACTATGGCTACACCTTC.